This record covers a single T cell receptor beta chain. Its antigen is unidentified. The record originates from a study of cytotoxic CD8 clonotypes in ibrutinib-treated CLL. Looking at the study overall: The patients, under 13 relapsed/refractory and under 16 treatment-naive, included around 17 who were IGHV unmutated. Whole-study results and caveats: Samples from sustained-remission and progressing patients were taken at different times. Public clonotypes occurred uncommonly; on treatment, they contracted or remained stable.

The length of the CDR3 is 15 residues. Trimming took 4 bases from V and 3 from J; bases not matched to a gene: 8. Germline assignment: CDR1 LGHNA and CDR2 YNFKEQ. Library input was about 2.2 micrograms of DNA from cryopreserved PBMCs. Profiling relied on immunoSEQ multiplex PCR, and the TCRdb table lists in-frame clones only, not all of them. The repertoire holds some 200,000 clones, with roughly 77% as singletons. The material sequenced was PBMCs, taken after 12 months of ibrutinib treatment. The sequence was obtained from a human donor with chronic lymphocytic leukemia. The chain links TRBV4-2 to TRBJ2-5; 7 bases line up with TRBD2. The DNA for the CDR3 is TGTGCCAGCAGCCTGGGAACTAGCGAGGAAGAGACCCAGTACTTC. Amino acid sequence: CASSLGTSEEETQYF.